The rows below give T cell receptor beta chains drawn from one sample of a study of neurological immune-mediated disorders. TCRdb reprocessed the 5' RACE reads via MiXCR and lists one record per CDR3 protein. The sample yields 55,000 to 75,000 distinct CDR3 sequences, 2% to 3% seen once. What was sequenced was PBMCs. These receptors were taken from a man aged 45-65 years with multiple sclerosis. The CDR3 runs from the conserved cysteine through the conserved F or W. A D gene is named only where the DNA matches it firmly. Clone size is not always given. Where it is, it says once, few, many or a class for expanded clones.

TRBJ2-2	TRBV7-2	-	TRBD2	CASSLARAGGVNTGELFF	TGTGCCAGCAGCTTAGCCCGAGCGGGGGGCGTAAACACCGGGGAGCTGTTTTTT
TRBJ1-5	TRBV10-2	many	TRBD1	CASSEIGGHSNQPQHF	TGCGCCAGCAGTGAGATAGGGGGCCATAGCAATCAGCCCCAGCATTTT
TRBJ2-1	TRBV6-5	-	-	CASLRQGGFEQFF	TGTGCCAGCCTGAGACAGGGAGGGTTTGAGCAGTTCTTC
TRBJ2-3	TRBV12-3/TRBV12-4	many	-	CASRWGTDTQYF	TGTGCCAGCAGATGGGGCACAGATACGCAGTATTTT
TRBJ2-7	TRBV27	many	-	CASSPGALGYEQYF	TGTGCCAGCAGCCCGGGGGCCCTGGGTTACGAGCAGTACTTC
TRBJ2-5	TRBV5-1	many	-	CASSAHAGEETQYF	TGCGCCAGCTCCGCACATGCAGGGGAAGAGACCCAGTACTTC
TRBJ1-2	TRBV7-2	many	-	CASSRAGRNYGYTF	TGTGCCAGCAGCCGAGCAGGGAGGAACTATGGCTACACCTTC
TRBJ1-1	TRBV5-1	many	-	CASSLEGPRWTEAFF	TGCGCCAGCAGCTTGGAGGGTCCTCGATGGACTGAAGCTTTCTTT
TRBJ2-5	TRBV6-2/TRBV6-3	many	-	CASSYRGRRQETQYF	TGTGCCAGCAGTTACAGGGGGAGAAGGCAAGAGACCCAGTACTTC
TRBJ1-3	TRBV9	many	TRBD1	CASSLGQGANTIYF	TGTGCCAGCAGCCTGGGACAGGGGGCGAACACCATATATTTT